Listed below are T cell receptor beta chains from one sample, sequenced in a study of CD8 T cells in ankylosing spondylitis. TCRdb reprocessed the 5' RACE reads with MiXCR, giving one entry per CDR3 protein. Among around 340,000 distinct CDR3 sequences listed, about 15% were seen once. Sequenced input: blood, either unsorted or a sorted T cell fraction (not recorded which). The receptors were gathered from a male donor with ankylosing spondylitis or in good health (not recorded which). Both conserved end residues are trimmed from each CDR3.

V	J	CDR3
TRBV29-1	TRBJ1-5	SAKSGGGNQPQH
TRBV5-5	TRBJ2-1	ASRGIPSGRAGNEQF
TRBV4-1	TRBJ2-1	ASSQEVGSGTRHNEQF
TRBV12-3/TRBV12-4	TRBJ2-5	ASRKLARETQY
TRBV5-1	TRBJ2-5	ASSLGGKETQY
TRBV12-3/TRBV12-4	TRBJ2-5	ASSLRPNQETQY
TRBV20-1	TRBJ2-3	SASPSGGPGDTQY
TRBV12-3/TRBV12-4	TRBJ2-7	ASGLLRGGEQY
TRBV6-1	TRBJ1-1	ASSTHRGQNTEAF
TRBV7-9	TRBJ2-5	ASSSYRDQETQY
TRBV10-3	TRBJ2-5	AISEGRGQQETQY
TRBV11-1	TRBJ1-1	ASSSWVNTEAF
TRBV20-1	TRBJ2-2	SARRGNTGELF
TRBV2	TRBJ2-5	ASTQNGVQETQY
TRBV7-7	TRBJ2-1	ASSPQASSYNEQF
TRBV29-1	TRBJ2-2	SVGEAPGRSGELF
TRBV9	TRBJ2-4	ASSQGVGKNIQY
TRBV29-1	TRBJ2-3	STTTGGNTDTQY
TRBV7-9	TRBJ1-5	ASSVAGGRDQPQH
TRBV5-1	TRBJ1-1	ASSLVGSVNTEAF
TRBV5-1	TRBJ1-5	ASSLKEYRNQPQH
TRBV6-2/TRBV6-3	TRBJ2-7	ASRPTGTFFSYEQY
TRBV18	TRBJ1-1	ASSPIPGDEAF
TRBV3-1	TRBJ1-2	ASSQDWSAGGYT
TRBV14	TRBJ1-4	ASSQDRGGQLNEKLF
TRBV6-5	TRBJ1-5	ASSYTPPGGADQPQH
TRBV27	TRBJ2-3	ASSFRTDTQY
TRBV20-1	TRBJ2-5	SARPGLAGSETQY
TRBV7-8	TRBJ2-1	ASSLSWDRAYEQF
TRBV12-3/TRBV12-4	TRBJ2-5	ASNLQGFQETQY
TRBV12-3/TRBV12-4	TRBJ2-1	ASRSGTNYNEQF
TRBV18	TRBJ1-1	ASSPLAGQNTEAF
TRBV6-5	TRBJ1-5	ASSSSRDQPQH
TRBV12-3/TRBV12-4	TRBJ1-2	ASGGRGYT
TRBV3-1	TRBJ2-5	ASSLAGGASQY
TRBV7-2	TRBJ2-7	ASGRDRRIYEQY
TRBV6-1	TRBJ2-1	ASTSIPGTSGDLNEQF
TRBV12-3/TRBV12-4	TRBJ2-2	ASSPNSRSGELF
TRBV12-3/TRBV12-4	TRBJ2-1	ASSTLSEQF
TRBV5-1	TRBJ1-1	ASSLGSLVGTEAF
TRBV25-1	TRBJ2-3	ASRGLSHTDTQY
TRBV12-3/TRBV12-4	TRBJ2-7	ASMPGAGYEQY
TRBV10-2	TRBJ2-1	ASSEWKLEGLAYNEQF
TRBV5-1	TRBJ2-2	ASSLAENTGELF
TRBV19	TRBJ2-2	ASMDRGSLGTGELF
TRBV7-2	TRBJ1-5	ASSLESSHHQPQH
TRBV5-1	TRBJ2-2	ASSASGGLVHTGELF
TRBV5-1	TRBJ2-2	ASSFWAGSDTGELF